This TCR beta chain was observed in a study of the immune and genomic landscape of osteosarcoma. Study background: Most patients were poor-risk; roughly 70% had died.

Generated by immunoSEQ multiplex PCR, the TCRdb table keeps only in-frame clones and is missing some. The sample lists around 1,500 clones; over 65% were seen once. On this clone itself: Its antigen is undetermined.

Trimming cost V 2 bases and J 0 bases, with 6 bases left between them. The CDR3 is 14 residues long. From germline, CDR1 is MNHEY and CDR2 SVGAGI. General study findings and limits: A single dominant hyperexpanded clone appeared in five cases, each with <100 clonotypes.

This clonotype originated in a man aged 25-45 years with osteosarcoma. The genes are TRBV6-5 and TRBJ2-3; D gene ambiguous. The specimen was primary tumor tissue from the femur. CDR3 in amino acids: CASSYQDSTDTQYF. The CDR3 nucleotides read TGTGCCAGCAGTTACCAGGATAGCACAGATACGCAGTATTTT.